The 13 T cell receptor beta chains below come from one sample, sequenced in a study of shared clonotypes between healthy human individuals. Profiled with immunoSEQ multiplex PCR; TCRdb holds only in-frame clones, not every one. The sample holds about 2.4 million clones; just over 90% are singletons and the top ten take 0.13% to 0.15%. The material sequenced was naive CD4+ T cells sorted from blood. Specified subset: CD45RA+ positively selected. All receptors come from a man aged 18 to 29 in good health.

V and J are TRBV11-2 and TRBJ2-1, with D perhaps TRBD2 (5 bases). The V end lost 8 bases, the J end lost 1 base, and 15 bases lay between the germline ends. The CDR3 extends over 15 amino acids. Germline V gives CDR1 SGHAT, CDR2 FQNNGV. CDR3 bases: TGTGCCAGCTCACGGGGTGGAGAATCCTACAATGAGCAGTTCTTC. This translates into CASSRGGESYNEQFF.

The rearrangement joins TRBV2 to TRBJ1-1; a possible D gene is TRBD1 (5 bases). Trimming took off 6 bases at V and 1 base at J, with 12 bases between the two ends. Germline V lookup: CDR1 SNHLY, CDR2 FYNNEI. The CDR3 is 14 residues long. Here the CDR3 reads CASRDGRGNTEAFF. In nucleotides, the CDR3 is TGTGCCAGCAGGGACGGAAGGGGGAACACTGAAGCTTTCTTT.

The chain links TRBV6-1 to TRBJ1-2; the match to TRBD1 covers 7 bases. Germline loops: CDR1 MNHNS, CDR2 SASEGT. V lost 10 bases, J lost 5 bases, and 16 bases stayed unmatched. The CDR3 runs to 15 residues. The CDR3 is CATPNLDRETYGYTF. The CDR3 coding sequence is TGTGCCACCCCAAACCTAGACAGGGAAACATATGGCTACACCTTC.

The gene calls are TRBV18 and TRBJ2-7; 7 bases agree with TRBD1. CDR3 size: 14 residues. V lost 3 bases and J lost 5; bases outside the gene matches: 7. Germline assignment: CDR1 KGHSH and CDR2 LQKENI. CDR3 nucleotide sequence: TGTGCCAGCTCACCTCGACAGGGCCCCCACGAGCAGTACTTC. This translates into CASSPRQGPHEQYF.

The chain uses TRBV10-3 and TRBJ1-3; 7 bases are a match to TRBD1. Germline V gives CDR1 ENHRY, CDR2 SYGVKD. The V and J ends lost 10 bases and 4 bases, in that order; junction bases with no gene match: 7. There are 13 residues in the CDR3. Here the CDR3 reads CATGTAGGNTIYF. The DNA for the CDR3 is TGTGCCACGGGGACAGCCGGCGGAAACACCATATATTTT.

In DNA, the CDR3 is TGTGCCAGCAGCTTAGATGCCAGGGTGGGCTATGGCTACACCTTC. Translated: CASSLDARVGYGYTF. The chain couples TRBV7-2 to TRBJ1-2, with a possible D match to TRBD1 (5 bases). V lost 1 base and J lost 4, with 13 bases in between. Germline V gene lookup returns CDR1 SGHTA and CDR2 FQGNSA. This CDR3 region has 15 residues. The variable domain in full, completed from reference TRBV7-2 and TRBJ1-2, reads GAGVSQSPSNKVTEKGKDVELRCDPISGHTALYWYRQSLGQGLEFLIYFQGNSAPDKSGLPSDRFSAERTGGSVSTLTIQRTQQEDSAVYLCASSLDARVGYGYTFGSGTRLTVV.

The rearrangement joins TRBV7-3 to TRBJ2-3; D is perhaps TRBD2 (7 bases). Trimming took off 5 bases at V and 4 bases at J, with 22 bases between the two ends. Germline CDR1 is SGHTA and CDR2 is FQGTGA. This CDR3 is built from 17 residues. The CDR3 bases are TGTGCCAGCAGCCCACGGGGGGACTCAGGGGTAGCAGATACGCAGTATTTT. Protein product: CASSPRGDSGVADTQYF.

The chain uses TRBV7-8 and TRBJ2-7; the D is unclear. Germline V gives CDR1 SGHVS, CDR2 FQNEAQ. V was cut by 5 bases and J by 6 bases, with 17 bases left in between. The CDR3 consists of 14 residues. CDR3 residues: CASSTYRAEFEQYF. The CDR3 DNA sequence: TGTGCCAGCAGCACCTATCGGGCTGAGTTCGAGCAGTACTTC.

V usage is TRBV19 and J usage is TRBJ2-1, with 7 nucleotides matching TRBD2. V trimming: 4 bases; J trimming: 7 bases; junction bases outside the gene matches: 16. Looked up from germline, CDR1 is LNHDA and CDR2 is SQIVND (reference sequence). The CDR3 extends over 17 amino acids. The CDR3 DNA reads TGTGCCAGTAGTAAGGGGCGCAGCGGGATAGGGGCAAATGAGCAGTTCTTC. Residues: CASSKGRSGIGANEQFF. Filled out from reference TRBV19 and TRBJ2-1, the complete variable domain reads DGGITQSPKYLFRKEGQNVTLSCEQNLNHDAMYWYRQDPGQGLRLIYYSQIVNDFQKGDIAEGYSVSREKKESFPLTVTSAQKNPTAFYLCASSKGRSGIGANEQFFGPGTRLTVL.

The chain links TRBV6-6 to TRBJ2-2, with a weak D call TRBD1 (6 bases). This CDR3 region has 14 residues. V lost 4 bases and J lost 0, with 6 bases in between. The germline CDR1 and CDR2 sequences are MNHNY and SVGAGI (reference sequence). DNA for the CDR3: TGTGCCAGCAGTTGGGGGCCGAACACCGGGGAGCTGTTTTTT. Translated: CASSWGPNTGELFF.

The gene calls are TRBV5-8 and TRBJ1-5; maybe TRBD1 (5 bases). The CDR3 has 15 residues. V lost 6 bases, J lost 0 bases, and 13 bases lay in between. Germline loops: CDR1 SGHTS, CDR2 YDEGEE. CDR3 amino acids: CASTLGGVSNQPQHF. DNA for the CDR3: TGTGCCAGCACCCTGGGGGGGGTTAGCAATCAGCCCCAGCATTTT.

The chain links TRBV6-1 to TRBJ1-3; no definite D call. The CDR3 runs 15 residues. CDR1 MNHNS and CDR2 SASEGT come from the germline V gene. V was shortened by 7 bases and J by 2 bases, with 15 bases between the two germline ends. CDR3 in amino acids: CASTAVSSTGNTIYF. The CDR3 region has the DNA TGTGCCAGCACGGCGGTCTCCTCCACTGGAAACACCATATATTTT.

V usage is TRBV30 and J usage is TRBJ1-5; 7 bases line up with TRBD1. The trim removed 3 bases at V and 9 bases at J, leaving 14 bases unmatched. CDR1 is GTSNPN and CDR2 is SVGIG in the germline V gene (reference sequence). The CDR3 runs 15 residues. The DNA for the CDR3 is TGTGCCTGGAGCCGCAGTAAGGGGGCTCCCGGGCCCCAGCATTTT. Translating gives CAWSRSKGAPGPQHF. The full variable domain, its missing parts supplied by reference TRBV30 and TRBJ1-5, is SQTIHQWPATLVQPVGSPLSLECTVEGTSNPNLYWYRQAAGRGLQLLFYSVGIGQISSEVPQNLSASRPQDRQFILSSKKLLLSDSGFYLCAWSRSKGAPGPQHFGDGTRLSIL.